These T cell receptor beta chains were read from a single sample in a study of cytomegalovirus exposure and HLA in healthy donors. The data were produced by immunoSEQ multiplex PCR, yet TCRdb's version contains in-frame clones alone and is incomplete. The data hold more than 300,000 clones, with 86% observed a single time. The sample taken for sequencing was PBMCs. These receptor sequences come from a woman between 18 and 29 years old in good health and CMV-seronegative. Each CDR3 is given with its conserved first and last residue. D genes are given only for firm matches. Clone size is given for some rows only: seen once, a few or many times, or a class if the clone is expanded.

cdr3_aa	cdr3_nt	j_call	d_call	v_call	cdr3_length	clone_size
CASSLVGGGDTQYF	TGTGCCAGCAGCTTGGTAGGGGGGGGAGATACGCAGTATTTT	TRBJ2-3	NA	TRBV5-4	14	once
CASSLETSGYEQYF	TGTGCCAGCAGCTTAGAGACTAGCGGGTACGAGCAGTACTTC	TRBJ2-7	TRBD2	TRBV13	14	once
CASSEIRGGTEAFF	TGTGCCAGCAGTGAAATAAGGGGTGGGACTGAAGCTTTCTTT	TRBJ1-1	NA	TRBV6-1	14	NA
CASSPGDRAVPGASGPYEQYF	TGCGCCAGCAGCCCGGGGGACAGGGCCGTACCCGGGGCGTCAGGGCCCTACGAGCAGTACTTC	TRBJ2-7	TRBD1	TRBV5-1	21	once
CASRRQGTGELFF	TGTGCCAGCAGGAGACAGGGGACCGGGGAGCTGTTTTTT	TRBJ2-2	TRBD1	TRBV5-4	13	NA
CASSLDDRGHGETQYF	TGTGCCAGCAGCTTGGACGACAGGGGGCACGGAGAGACCCAGTACTTC	TRBJ2-5	TRBD1	TRBV5-4	16	NA
CASSQFGQGHNYGYTF	TGCGCCAGCAGCCAATTTGGACAGGGCCATAACTATGGCTACACCTTC	TRBJ1-2	TRBD1	TRBV4-1	16	once
CASSRDRGPGETQYF	TGCGCCAGCAGCCGGGACAGGGGGCCTGGGGAGACCCAGTACTTC	TRBJ2-5	TRBD1	TRBV4-3	15	NA
CASSPPGSGSGNEQFF	TGTGCCAGTAGTCCGCCGGGTAGCGGGAGCGGGAATGAGCAGTTCTTC	TRBJ2-1	TRBD2	TRBV19	16	NA
CASSFKGSYNEQFF	TGTGCCAGCAGCTTTAAGGGGTCCTACAATGAGCAGTTCTTC	TRBJ2-1	NA	TRBV5-6	14	once
CASSPALRSSTGELFF	TGCGCCAGCAGCCCCGCTCTGCGGTCGAGCACCGGGGAGCTGTTTTTT	TRBJ2-2	NA	TRBV5-1	16	NA
CASSHLPGRGGSYNEQFF	TGCGCCAGCAGCCATCTTCCTGGGAGAGGGGGATCCTACAATGAGCAGTTCTTC	TRBJ2-1	NA	TRBV4-1	18	NA
CASSLYRRTYEQYF	TGTGCCAGCAGTTTATACAGGAGAACATACGAGCAGTACTTC	TRBJ2-7	NA	TRBV28	14	NA
CASTAFPGQGSYEQYF	TGTGCCAGCACCGCATTCCCGGGACAGGGCTCCTACGAGCAGTACTTC	TRBJ2-7	TRBD1	TRBV28	16	NA
CASSYGTVHTGELFF	TGTGCCAGCAGCTACGGGACAGTCCACACCGGGGAGCTGTTTTTT	TRBJ2-2	TRBD1	TRBV7-3	15	NA
CASSLDRGSYNEQFF	TGTGCCAGCAGCTTAGATCGGGGAAGCTACAATGAGCAGTTCTTC	TRBJ2-1	NA	TRBV11-3	15	NA
CASSEIDRNTEAFF	TGTGCCAGCAGTGAAATCGACAGGAACACTGAAGCTTTCTTT	TRBJ1-1	NA	TRBV2	14	few
CASSLQGWDEQFF	TGTGCCAGCAGCCTACAGGGATGGGATGAGCAGTTCTTC	TRBJ2-1	NA	TRBV11-1	13	NA
CASSSTPLDSSYNEQFF	TGTGCCAGCAGCTCGACCCCCCTGGACTCTTCCTACAATGAGCAGTTCTTC	TRBJ2-1	NA	TRBV4-2	17	NA
CASSLDPRTSGKVGEQFF	TGCGCCAGCAGCTTGGACCCAAGGACTAGCGGGAAGGTAGGGGAGCAGTTCTTC	TRBJ2-1	TRBD2	TRBV5-1	18	NA
CASSQGGGEETQYF	TGCGCCAGCAGCCAAGGTGGGGGGGAGGAGACCCAGTACTTC	TRBJ2-5	TRBD2	TRBV4-3	14	NA